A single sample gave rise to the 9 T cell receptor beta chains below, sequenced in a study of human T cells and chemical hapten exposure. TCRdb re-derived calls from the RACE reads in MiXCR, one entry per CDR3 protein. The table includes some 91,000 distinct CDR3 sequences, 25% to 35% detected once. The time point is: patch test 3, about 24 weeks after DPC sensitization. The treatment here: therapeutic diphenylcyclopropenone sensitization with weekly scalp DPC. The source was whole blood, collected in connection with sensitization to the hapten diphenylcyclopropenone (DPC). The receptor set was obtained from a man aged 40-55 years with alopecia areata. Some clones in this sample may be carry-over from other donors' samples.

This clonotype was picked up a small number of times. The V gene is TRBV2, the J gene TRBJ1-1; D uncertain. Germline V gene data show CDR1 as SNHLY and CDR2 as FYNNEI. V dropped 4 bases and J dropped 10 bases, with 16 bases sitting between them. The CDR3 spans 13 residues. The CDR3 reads CASSAVRAEGAFF. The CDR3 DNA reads TGTGCCAGCAGTGCGGTTAGGGCGGAGGGAGCTTTCTTT.

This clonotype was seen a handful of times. CDR3 amino acids: CASSLSAFSEQYF. The CDR3 DNA sequence: TGTGCCAGCAGTTTGTCAGCCTTCTCCGAGCAGTACTTC. The rearrangement joins TRBV12-3 or TRBV12-4 to TRBJ2-7; D unclear. V lost 3 bases and J lost 6, with 12 bases in between. There are 13 residues in the CDR3.

CDR3 sequence: CSARDAQGSLNQPQHF. CDR3 nucleotides: TGCAGTGCTAGAGACGCTCAGGGTTCGTTAAATCAGCCCCAGCATTTT. This chain connects TRBV20-1 to TRBJ1-5; weak D call: TRBD1 (5 bases). The CDR3 has 16 residues. V was shortened by 0 bases and J by 4 bases, with 16 bases between the two germline ends. Germline V gene data show CDR1 as DFQATT and CDR2 as SNEGSKA (reference sequence).

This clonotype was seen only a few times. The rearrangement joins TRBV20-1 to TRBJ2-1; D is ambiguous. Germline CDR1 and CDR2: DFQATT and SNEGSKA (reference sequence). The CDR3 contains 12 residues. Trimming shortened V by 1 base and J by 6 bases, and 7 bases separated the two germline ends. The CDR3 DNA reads TGCAGTGCTAGAGGGCAAAGCAATGAGCAGTTCTTC. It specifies CSARGQSNEQFF.

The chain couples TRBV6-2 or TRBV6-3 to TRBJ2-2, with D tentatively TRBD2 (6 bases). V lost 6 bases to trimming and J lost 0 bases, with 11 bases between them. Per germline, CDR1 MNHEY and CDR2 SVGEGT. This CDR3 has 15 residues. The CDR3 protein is CASRLAGTNTGELFF. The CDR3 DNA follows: TGTGCCAGCAGACTAGCCGGGACGAACACCGGGGAGCTGTTTTTT.

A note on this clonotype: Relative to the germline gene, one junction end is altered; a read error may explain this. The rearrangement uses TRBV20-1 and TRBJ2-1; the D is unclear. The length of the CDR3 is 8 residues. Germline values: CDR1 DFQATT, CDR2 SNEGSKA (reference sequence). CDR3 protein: CSARDGIF. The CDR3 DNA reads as TGCAGTGCTAGAGATGGGATCTTC.

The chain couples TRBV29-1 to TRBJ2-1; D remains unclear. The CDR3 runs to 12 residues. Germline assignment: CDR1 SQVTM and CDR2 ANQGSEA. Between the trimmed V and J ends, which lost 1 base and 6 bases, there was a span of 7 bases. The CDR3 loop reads CSVEVSFNEQFF. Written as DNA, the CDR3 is TGCAGCGTTGAAGTGAGTTTCAATGAGCAGTTCTTC.

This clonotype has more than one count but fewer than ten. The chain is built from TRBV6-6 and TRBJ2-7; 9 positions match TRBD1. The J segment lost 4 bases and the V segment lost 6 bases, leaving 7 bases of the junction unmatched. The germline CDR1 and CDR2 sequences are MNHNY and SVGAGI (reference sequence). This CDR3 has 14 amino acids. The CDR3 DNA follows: TGTGCCAGCAGGGACAGGGGAGGGGGTTACGAGCAGTACTTC. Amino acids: CASRDRGGGYEQYF.

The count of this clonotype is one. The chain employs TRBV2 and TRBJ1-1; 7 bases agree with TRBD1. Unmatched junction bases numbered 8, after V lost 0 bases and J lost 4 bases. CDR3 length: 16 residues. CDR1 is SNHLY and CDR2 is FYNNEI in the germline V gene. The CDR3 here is CASSEAGGGVGTEAFF. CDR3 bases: TGTGCCAGCAGTGAAGCAGGGGGCGGGGTGGGCACTGAAGCTTTCTTT.